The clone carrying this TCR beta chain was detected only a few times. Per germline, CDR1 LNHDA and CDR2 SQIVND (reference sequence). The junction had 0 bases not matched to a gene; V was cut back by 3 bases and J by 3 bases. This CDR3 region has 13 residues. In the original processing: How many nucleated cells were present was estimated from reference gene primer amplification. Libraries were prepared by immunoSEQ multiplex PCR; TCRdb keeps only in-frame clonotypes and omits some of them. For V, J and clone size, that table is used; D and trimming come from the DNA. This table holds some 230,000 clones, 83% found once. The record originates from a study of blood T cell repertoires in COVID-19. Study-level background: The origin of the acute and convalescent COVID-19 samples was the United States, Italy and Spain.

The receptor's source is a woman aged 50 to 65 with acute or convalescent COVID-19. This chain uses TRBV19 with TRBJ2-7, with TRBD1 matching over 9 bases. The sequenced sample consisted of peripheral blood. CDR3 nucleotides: TGTGCCAGTAGTATGGACAGGGGCTACGAGCAGTACTTC. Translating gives CASSMDRGYEQYF.